Listed below are T cell receptor beta chains from one sample, sequenced in a study of Ad26.COV2.S vaccination and SARS-CoV-2 variants. The repertoire was sequenced with immunoSEQ multiplex PCR; TCRdb's copy has only in-frame clones and lacks some. Here the sample spans a few hundred thousand clones, roughly 80% being singletons. The sample was peripheral blood, taken in a trial of Ad26.COV2.S vaccine versus placebo. Source of these receptors: a person between 18 and 60 years old who received the Ad26.COV2.S COVID-19 vaccine or a placebo. The CDR3 runs from the conserved cysteine through the conserved F or W. The D gene is left open where the match is weak. Clone size is not always given. Where it is, it says once, few, many or a class for expanded clones.

>TRBV18|.|.|TRBJ1-5
TGTGCCAGCTCACGGCCGGACGTGCCCCAGCATTTT
CASSRPDVPQHF
>TRBV30|.|.|TRBJ1-1
TGTGCCTGCGCCGGGGGGCATTTGAACACTGAAGCTTTCTTT
CACAGGHLNTEAFF
>TRBV5-1|once|.|TRBJ1-4
TGCGCCAGCAGCTTGGTACAGGCGGACGCAACTAATGAAAAACTGTTTTTT
CASSLVQADATNEKLFF
>TRBV10-3|.|TRBD2|TRBJ2-3
TGTGCCATCTCAGCGGGGGATAGAGATACGCAGTATTTT
CAISAGDRDTQYF
>TRBV6-5|.|TRBD2|TRBJ2-1
TGTGCCAGCTTAGCGGGAGGGCTGGGAGTGGATGAGCAGTTCTTC
CASLAGGLGVDEQFF
>TRBV5-6|.|.|TRBJ1-6
TGTGCCAGCAGCCGTGGTGGACCCCTCCACTTT
CASSRGGPLHF
>TRBV19|.|TRBD2|TRBJ2-1
TGTGCCAGTAGTGTCGGACTAGCGGGAGTCAATGAGCAGTTCTTC
CASSVGLAGVNEQFF
>TRBV4-2|.|TRBD2|TRBJ2-7
TGTGCCAGCAGCCGAACTAGCGGGAGATACGAGCAGTACTTC
CASSRTSGRYEQYF
>TRBV21-1|.|.|TRBJ2-7
TGTGCCAGCAGTAACTACGACGAGCAGTACTTC
CASSNYDEQYF
>TRBV10-3|.|.|TRBJ1-4
TGTGCCATCAGTGTTCAGGGTGGTAATGAAAAACTGTTTTTT
CAISVQGGNEKLFF
>TRBV4-3|.|.|TRBJ2-7
TGCGCCAGCAGCCAAGTCACCGGGACCGAGCAGTACTTC
CASSQVTGTEQYF
>TRBV18|once|.|TRBJ2-7
TGTGCCAGCTCACCGTCCCGCGGCGACGAGCAGTACTTC
CASSPSRGDEQYF
>TRBV24-1|.|.|TRBJ1-3
TGTGCCACCAGTGATTTACGAAACACCATATATTTT
CATSDLRNTIYF
>TRBV5-5|once|TRBD2|TRBJ2-7
TGTGCCAGCAGCCGAGGGACTAGCAGGGCGAACGAGCAGTACTTC
CASSRGTSRANEQYF
>TRBV7-9|.|.|TRBJ1-2
TGTGCCAGCAGCCTTAACACGTATGGCTACACCTTC
CASSLNTYGYTF
>TRBV5-1|.|TRBD2|TRBJ2-1
TGCGCCAGCAGCTCCCATTTTGCGGGGGGCTCCTACAATGAGCAGTTCTTC
CASSSHFAGGSYNEQFF
>TRBV7-3|.|.|TRBJ2-7
TGTGCCAGCAGCCGAAACCAGGGGTACGAGCAGTACTTC
CASSRNQGYEQYF
>TRBV9|.|.|TRBJ2-7
TGTGCCAGCAGCGTCCGGGACTCCGGATACGAGCAGTACTTC
CASSVRDSGYEQYF
>TRBV7-2|.|.|TRBJ1-2
TGTGCCAGCAGCTCGACAGCCGCTCGCTATGGCTACACCTTC
CASSSTAARYGYTF
>TRBV11-3|.|.|TRBJ1-5
TGTGCCAGCAGCTTAGTTAGCAATCAGCCCCAGCATTTT
CASSLVSNQPQHF
>TRBV5-4|.|TRBD2|TRBJ2-5
TGTGCCAGCAGCTTGGGACTAGCGCAAGAGACCCAGTACTTC
CASSLGLAQETQYF
>TRBV7-6|.|.|TRBJ1-5
TGTGCCAGCAGCCCACGCCCGGCCCAGCCCCAGCATTTT
CASSPRPAQPQHF
>TRBV2|few|TRBD2|TRBJ2-7
TGTGCCAGCAGTGAAGCCGCTAGCGGGAGCGGTGAGCAGTACTTC
CASSEAASGSGEQYF
>TRBV2|.|TRBD2|TRBJ2-7
TGTGCCAGCAGTGCCACTAGCGGGAGCGACGAGCAGTACTTC
CASSATSGSDEQYF
>TRBV6-5|.|.|TRBJ2-1
TGTGCCAGCAGTTACTCGGTGCCGGACAATGAGCAGTTCTTC
CASSYSVPDNEQFF
>TRBV11-2|.|.|TRBJ1-5
TGTGCCAGCAGCTTGGGGGGGCTTTTGAATCAGCCCCAGCATTTT
CASSLGGLLNQPQHF
>TRBV10-3|once|TRBD1|TRBJ2-7
TGTGCCATCAGTGGGACAGGAACCTACGAGCAGTACTTC
CAISGTGTYEQYF
>TRBV7-3|.|TRBD1|TRBJ2-2
TGTGCCAGCAGCTTGACAGGGCTAGTCACCGGGGAGCTGTTTTTT
CASSLTGLVTGELFF
>TRBV11-2|.|.|TRBJ1-5
TGTGCCAGCAGCTTGTCCGGGCTCGGTCAGCCCCAGCATTTT
CASSLSGLGQPQHF
>TRBV14|.|TRBD1|TRBJ2-2
TGTGCCAGCAGCCAAACAGGGGCCGGGGAGCTGTTTTTT
CASSQTGAGELFF
>TRBV5-1|.|.|TRBJ1-3
TGCGCCAGCAGCCTCCCTAGCGGTACAGGAGGAAACACCATATATTTT
CASSLPSGTGGNTIYF
>TRBV3-1/TRBV3-2|.|.|TRBJ2-7
TGTGCCAGCAGCCAAGTTATGGGAGGCTACGAGCAGTACTTC
CASSQVMGGYEQYF
>TRBV27|.|TRBD1|TRBJ2-3
TGTGCCAGCAGTTTAAGGGGGCAGACTAGCACAGATACGCAGTATTTT
CASSLRGQTSTDTQYF
>TRBV11-2|.|.|TRBJ2-7
TGTGCCAGCAGCTCACTCAGGGACCACTCCTACGAGCAGTACTTC
CASSSLRDHSYEQYF
>TRBV15|.|.|TRBJ1-2
TGTGCCACCAGCAGGGGGCCCTCCTATGGCTACACCTTC
CATSRGPSYGYTF
>TRBV19|.|.|TRBJ1-1
TGTGCCACCCTAGGGGGAACTGAAGCTTTCTTT
CATLGGTEAFF
>TRBV4-3|.|.|TRBJ2-7
TGCGCCAGCAGCCAAGGGACAGCCTCCTCCTACGAGCAGTACTTC
CASSQGTASSYEQYF
>TRBV27|.|.|TRBJ2-7
TGTGCCAGCAGTTTATTCCCCCACTACGAGCAGTACTTC
CASSLFPHYEQYF
>TRBV7-9|.|.|TRBJ2-1
TGTGCCAGCAGCTTAGCGGTTACAAATGAGCAGTTCTTC
CASSLAVTNEQFF
>TRBV19|.|TRBD1|TRBJ2-7
TGTGCCAGTAGTTTGGGGACAGGGCACTACGAGCAGTACTTC
CASSLGTGHYEQYF
>TRBV6-2/TRBV6-3|few|TRBD1|TRBJ1-2
TGTGCCAGCAGCGGGACAGGGGGAAAAGGAACCTTC
CASSGTGGKGTF
>TRBV5-4|.|TRBD1|TRBJ2-5
TGTGCCAGCAGCTCGGGACAGACACAAGAGACCCAGTACTTC
CASSSGQTQETQYF
>TRBV7-9|.|TRBD2|TRBJ2-7
TGTGCCAGCAGCTCCTTTGAGACTAGCAGCTACGAGCAGTACTTC
CASSSFETSSYEQYF
>TRBV5-1|.|.|TRBJ1-4
TGCGCCAGCAGCTTGGACGGGGGACATGAAAAACTGTTTTTT
CASSLDGGHEKLFF
>TRBV5-1|once|.|TRBJ2-3
TGCGCCAGCAGCGCCCCCCTAGCGACTAGCACAGATACGCAGTATTTT
CASSAPLATSTDTQYF
>TRBV6-6|.|.|TRBJ1-5
TGTGCCAGCAACCGCGGACAGACACAGCCCCAGCATTTT
CASNRGQTQPQHF
>TRBV21-1|.|.|TRBJ1-3
TGTGCCAGCAGCAACGGGGACTCCTCTGGAAACACCATATATTTT
CASSNGDSSGNTIYF
>TRBV4-2|.|.|TRBJ1-2
TGTGCCAGCAGCCCCTTGTTCCGGGGGGCGTCCGACTATGGCTACACCTTC
CASSPLFRGASDYGYTF
>TRBV4-1|.|.|TRBJ2-3
TGCGCCAGCAGCCAGGGAAGATCTGATACGCAGTATTTT
CASSQGRSDTQYF
>TRBV4-1|.|TRBD1|TRBJ1-4
TGCGCCAGCAGTTTAGTAACCAGGGGGGGCCAGGTTCGGCTGTTTTTT
CASSLVTRGGQVRLFF